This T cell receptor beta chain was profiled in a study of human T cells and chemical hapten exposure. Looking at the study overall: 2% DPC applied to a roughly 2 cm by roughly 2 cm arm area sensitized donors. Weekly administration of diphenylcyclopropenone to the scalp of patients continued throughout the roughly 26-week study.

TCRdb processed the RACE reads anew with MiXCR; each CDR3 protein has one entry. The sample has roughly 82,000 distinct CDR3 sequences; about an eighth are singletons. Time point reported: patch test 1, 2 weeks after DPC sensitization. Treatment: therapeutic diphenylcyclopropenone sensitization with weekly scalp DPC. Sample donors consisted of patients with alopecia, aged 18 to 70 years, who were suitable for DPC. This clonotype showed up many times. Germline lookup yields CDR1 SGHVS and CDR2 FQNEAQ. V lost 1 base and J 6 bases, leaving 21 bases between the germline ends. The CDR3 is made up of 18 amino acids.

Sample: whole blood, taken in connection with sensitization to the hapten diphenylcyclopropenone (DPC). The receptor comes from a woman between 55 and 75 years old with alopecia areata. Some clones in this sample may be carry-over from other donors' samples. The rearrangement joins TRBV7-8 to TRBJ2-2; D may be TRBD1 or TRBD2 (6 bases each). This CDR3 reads CASSLVAGGLAGSGELFF. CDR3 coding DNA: TGTGCCAGCAGCTTAGTAGCCGGGGGCCTAGCTGGGTCCGGGGAGCTGTTTTTT. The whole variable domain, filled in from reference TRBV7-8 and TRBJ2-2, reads GAGVSQSPRYKVAKRGQDVALRCDPISGHVSLFWYQQALGQGPEFLTYFQNEAQLDKSGLPSDRFFAERPEGSVSTLKIQRTQQEDSAVYLCASSLVAGGLAGSGELFFGEGSRLTVL.